The TCR beta chain described here comes from a study of T cells in Graves' hyperthyroidism and ophthalmopathy. This clonotype was picked up many times. The TCR beta CDR3 regions underwent amplification using RNA transcripts as the source. TCR CDR3 regions were first amplified by RT-PCR with HTBI primers. A single record per CDR3 protein comes from TCRdb applying MiXCR to the multiplex PCR reads. Here the sample spans about 400,000 distinct CDR3 sequences, about 15% being singletons. Germline loops: CDR1 KGHSH, CDR2 LQKENI. The germline V and J ends were trimmed by 5 bases and 0 bases, with 10 bases remaining between them. The CDR3 has 15 residues.

The sequence came from a woman aged 25 to 39 with Graves' hyperthyroidism. The sample consisted of blood. The gene calls are TRBV18 and TRBJ2-2; D is uncertain. The CDR3 DNA follows: TGTGCCAGCTCAACCACTCGCGCGAACACCGGGGAGCTGTTTTTT. Its protein is CASSTTRANTGELFF.